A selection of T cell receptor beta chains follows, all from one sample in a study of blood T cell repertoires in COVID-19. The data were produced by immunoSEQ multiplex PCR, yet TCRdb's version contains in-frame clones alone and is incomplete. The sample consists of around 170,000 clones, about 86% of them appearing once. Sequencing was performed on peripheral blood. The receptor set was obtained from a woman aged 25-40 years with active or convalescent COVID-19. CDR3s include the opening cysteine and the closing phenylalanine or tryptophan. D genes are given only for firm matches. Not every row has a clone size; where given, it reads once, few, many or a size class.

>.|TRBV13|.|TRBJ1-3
TGTGCCAGCAGCTCCCGACAGGCCTCTGGAAACACCATATATTTT
CASSSRQASGNTIYF
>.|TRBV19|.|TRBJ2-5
TGTGCCAGTCTGGGGGCGGGCGAGACCCAGTACTTC
CASLGAGETQYF
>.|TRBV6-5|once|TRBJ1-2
TGTGCCAGCAGTTACGGGGGCAGGGCGCATGGCTACACCTTC
CASSYGGRAHGYTF
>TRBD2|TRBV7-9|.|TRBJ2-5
TGTGCCAGCAGCTTAGCATTCCAGGCTAGCGGGGCACAAGAGACCCAGTACTTC
CASSLAFQASGAQETQYF
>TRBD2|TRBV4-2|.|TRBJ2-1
TGTGCCAGCAGCCGGGAGACTAGCGGGCCCTACAATGAGCAGTTCTTC
CASSRETSGPYNEQFF
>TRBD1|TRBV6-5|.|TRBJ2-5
TGTGCCAGCAGCGGACAGGCCCAAGAGACCCAGTACTTC
CASSGQAQETQYF
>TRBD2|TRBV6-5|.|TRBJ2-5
TGTGCCAGCAGGAAAACGGGAGGGGAGACCCAGTACTTC
CASRKTGGETQYF
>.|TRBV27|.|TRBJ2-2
TGTGCCAGCAGTTTAGATCCGAGGCGGAACACCGGGGAGCTGTTTTTT
CASSLDPRRNTGELFF
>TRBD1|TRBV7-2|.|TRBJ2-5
TGTGCCAGCAGCTTAGACAGGGGTTGGGAGACCCAGTACTTC
CASSLDRGWETQYF
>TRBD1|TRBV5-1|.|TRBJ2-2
TGCGCCAGCAGCGTTGACAGGGTTAACACCGGGGAGCTGTTTTTT
CASSVDRVNTGELFF
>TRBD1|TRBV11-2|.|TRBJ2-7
TGTGCCAGCAGCTTCGGTTCAGGGGGCATTTACGAGCAGTACTTC
CASSFGSGGIYEQYF
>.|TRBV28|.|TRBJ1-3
TGTGCCAGCAGCACAGCGGGGATGTCAGGAAACACCATATATTTT
CASSTAGMSGNTIYF
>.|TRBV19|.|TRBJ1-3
TGTGCCAGTAGTCCCGACAGAATCGGAAACACCATATATTTT
CASSPDRIGNTIYF
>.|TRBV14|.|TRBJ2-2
TGTGCCAGCAGCCAAGATACTCGCGGGAACGGTCGGGAGCTGTTTTTT
CASSQDTRGNGRELFF
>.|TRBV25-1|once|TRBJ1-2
TGTGCCAGCAGTAATTGGGGGGGGGAAAATGGCTACACCTTC
CASSNWGGENGYTF
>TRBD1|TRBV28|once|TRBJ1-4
TGTGCCAGCAGACCCACAGGGGGTGGGGAAAAACTGTTTTTT
CASRPTGGGEKLFF
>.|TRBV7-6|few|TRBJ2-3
TGTGCCAGCAGCTTAGGGGCAGGGGAGGGAGATACGCAGTATTTT
CASSLGAGEGDTQYF
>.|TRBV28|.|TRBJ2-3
TGTGCCAGCAGTTTCGGGAACACGGATACGCAGTATTTT
CASSFGNTDTQYF
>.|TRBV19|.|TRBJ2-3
TGTGCCAGTAGCAACTTACAGGGTCGAGCAGATACGCAGTATTTT
CASSNLQGRADTQYF
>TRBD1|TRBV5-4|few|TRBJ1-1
TGTGCCAGCAGCGATTACAGGGGCGGAGGCACTGAAGCTTTCTTT
CASSDYRGGGTEAFF
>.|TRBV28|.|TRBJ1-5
TGTGCCAGCAGTTTCCTCGACGGCGGTACTAGGCAGCCCCAGCATTTT
CASSFLDGGTRQPQHF
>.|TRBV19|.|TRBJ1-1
TGTGCCAGTAGTATTCTGGGGCGGACTGAAGCTTTCTTT
CASSILGRTEAFF
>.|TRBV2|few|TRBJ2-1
TGTGCCAGCAATCTACTAGATCTTGGCGAGCAGTTCTTC
CASNLLDLGEQFF
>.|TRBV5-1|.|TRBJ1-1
TGCGCCAGCAGCTTGTTTGGGACTGGTGAAGCTTTCTTT
CASSLFGTGEAFF
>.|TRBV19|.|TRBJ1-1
TGTGCCAGTAGTACAGGGCTGAACACTGAAGCTTTCTTT
CASSTGLNTEAFF
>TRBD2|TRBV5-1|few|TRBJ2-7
TGCGCCAGCAGCAGCGGGACTAGCGGCCCCTACGAGCAGTACTTC
CASSSGTSGPYEQYF
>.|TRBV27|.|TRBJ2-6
TGTGCCAGCAGTTCCCACAGTGCTGGGGCCAACGTCCTGACTTTC
CASSSHSAGANVLTF
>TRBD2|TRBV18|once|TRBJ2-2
TGTGCCAGCTCACCTCCTGGCCCGACTAGCGGAACGCCCTATCACGCCGGGGAGCTGTTTTTT
CASSPPGPTSGTPYHAGELFF
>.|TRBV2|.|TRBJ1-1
TGTGCCAGCAGGGCCAGGTTCGTCACTGAAGCTTTCTTT
CASRARFVTEAFF
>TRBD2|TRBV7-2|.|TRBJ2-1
TGTGCCAGCAGCTTGCTAGCGGGAGGTCCCAATGAGCAGTTCTTC
CASSLLAGGPNEQFF